The 26 T cell receptor beta chains below all came from one sample that was sequenced in a study of blood T cells in healthy people across ages. Primed by a sample-barcoded 5' primer and a J-beta primer mix, a second PCR proceeded for 7 to 11 cycles. TCRdb used MiXCR to reprocess the 5' RACE reads, holding one entry per CDR3 protein. The sample carries 1.4 million or so distinct CDR3 sequences, 40% to 45% recorded once. Sequenced sample: blood. The receptors come from a woman aged 18-30 years in good health.

The chain employs TRBV11-2 and TRBJ1-1, with no clear D. Germline lookup yields CDR1 SGHAT and CDR2 FQNNGV. V dropped 4 bases and J dropped 9 bases, with 9 bases sitting between them. This CDR3 contains 11 residues. The CDR3 here is CASSSSIKAFF. The CDR3 DNA reads TGTGCCAGCAGCTCCTCTATTAAAGCTTTCTTT.

This clonotype was seen at least ten times. DNA for the CDR3: TGTGCCAGCAGCTTAGACCCTCCCAGGAGCGCCTCCTACAATGAGCAGTTCTTC. Translation gives CASSLDPPRSASYNEQFF. The chain combines TRBV7-2 with TRBJ2-1; D call uncertain. With 1 base removed from V and 0 bases from J, the gap between germline ends came to 16 bases. The CDR3 spans 18 residues. The germline V gene has CDR1 SGHTA and CDR2 FQGNSA.

The chain couples TRBV5-6 to TRBJ1-2; D uncertain. CDR1 and CDR2 (germline): SGHDT, YYEEEE. The V end was cut by 7 bases, the J end by 3 bases, with 10 bases between. This CDR3 is built from 12 residues. The CDR3 coding sequence is TGTGCCAGCGGGCCCCGGGACTATGGCTACACCTTC. Its protein product is CASGPRDYGYTF. Full variable domain (remainder filled in from reference TRBV5-6 and TRBJ1-2): DAGVTQSPTHLIKTRGQQVTLRCSPKSGHDTVSWYQQALGQGPQFIFQYYEEEERQRGNFPDRFSGHQFPNYSSELNVNALLLGDSALYLCASGPRDYGYTFGSGTRLTVV.

The rearrangement uses TRBV20-1 and TRBJ2-1; 8 positions agree with TRBD2. Germline assignment: CDR1 DFQATT and CDR2 SNEGSKA (reference sequence). J was trimmed by 7 bases and V by 6 bases; bases with no gene match: 8. The CDR3 is 13 amino acids. CDR3 in amino acids: CSAGPGLGNEQFF. The CDR3, as DNA: TGCAGTGCCGGCCCGGGACTAGGGAATGAGCAGTTCTTC.

This clonotype was counted only a few times. The V and J genes are TRBV20-1 and TRBJ1-1, with 7 nucleotides matching TRBD1. Per the germline V gene, CDR1 is DFQATT and CDR2 is SNEGSKA (reference sequence). CDR3 length: 16 residues. The junction had 15 bases not matched to a gene; V was cut back by 5 bases and J by 3 bases. The CDR3 bases are TGCAGTGCTCACAATTCACAGGGGTTCGGGGACACTGAAGCTTTCTTT. This translates into CSAHNSQGFGDTEAFF.

This sequence joins TRBV20-1 and TRBJ2-5, with D perhaps matching TRBD1 (7 bases). The CDR3 totals 15 residues. V was pared by 0 bases and J by 11 bases, with 22 bases between. Germline CDR1 reads DFQATT; CDR2 reads SNEGSKA (reference sequence). The CDR3 DNA reads TGCAGTGCTAGAGATGGAGGGGGCGCGGGGAATGAGCAGTACTTC. Protein sequence: CSARDGGGAGNEQYF.

The genes are TRBV12-5 and TRBJ2-5; 9 nucleotides line up with TRBD1. The closer fit of TRBJ2-7 to the DNA end suggests the J call may be wrong. The CDR3 spans 13 residues. Germline V gives CDR1 LGHNT, CDR2 FRNRAP. This CDR3 reads CASGPGTGYEQYF. As DNA, the CDR3 is TGTGCTAGTGGTCCCGGGACAGGGTACGAGCAGTACTTC.

J is TRBJ2-5 and V is TRBV29-1; TRBD2 aligns across 9 bases. The last part of the DNA fits TRBJ2-1 better; the J call may be wrong. The germline CDR1 and CDR2 sequences are SQVTM and ANQGSEA. The CDR3 spans 13 residues. In DNA, the CDR3 is TGCAGCGCGGGACTAGCCGACCAAGAGACCCAGTTCTTC. Translating it yields CSAGLADQETQFF.

The chain uses TRBV4-3 and TRBJ2-7; 10 bases are a match to TRBD2. Germline CDR1 reads LGHNA; CDR2 reads YSLEER. CDR3 length: 15 residues. Trimming at V came to 1 base and at J to 3 bases, leaving 3 bases not matched to a gene. Written as DNA, the CDR3 is TGCGCCAGCAGCCAAGCTTGGACTAGCGGCTACGAGCAGTACTTC. Translated, it gives CASSQAWTSGYEQYF.

This chain uses TRBV11-1 with TRBJ1-1; TRBD1 is a possible D gene (5 bases). The germline CDR1 and CDR2 sequences are SGHAT and FQDESV (reference sequence). Trimming removed 4 bases at V and 2 bases at J, with 17 bases between. The CDR3 consists of 16 residues. Written as DNA, the CDR3 is TGTGCCAGCAGCTCATTGCAGCTACAGGATAACACTGAAGCTTTCTTT. Amino acids: CASSSLQLQDNTEAFF.

This chain connects TRBV29-1 to TRBJ2-2; possible D gene TRBD2, 6 bases. Trimming took 4 bases from V and 5 from J, leaving 8 bases between them. Germline values: CDR1 SQVTM, CDR2 ANQGSEA. There are 12 residues in the CDR3. CDR3 nucleotides: TGCAGCGTTGGAGGGAGGACCGGGGAGCTGTTTTTT. Amino acid sequence: CSVGGRTGELFF.

Regarding this clonotype: One base away lies a much larger clone, so this may be a sequencing read error. CDR3: CAVGKTPYGLNEQFF. DNA of the CDR3: TGTGCCGTAGGAAAGACCCCTTACGGACTGAATGAGCAGTTCTTC. The chain is built from TRBV10-3 and TRBJ2-1, with a tentative D call TRBD2 (5 bases). Trimming removed 11 bases from V and 7 bases from J, with 24 bases in between. The CDR3 runs to 15 residues. Germline V gene sequence: CDR1 ENHRY, CDR2 SYGVKD.

The chain's CDR3 is CSVTKGAGTEAFF. Here the CDR3 DNA reads TGCAGCGTTACAAAGGGGGCGGGCACTGAAGCTTTCTTT. J is TRBJ1-1 and V is TRBV29-1, with 7 bases fitting TRBD1. The CDR3 extends over 13 amino acids. V lost 5 bases to trimming and J lost 4 bases; unmatched junction nucleotides: 7. Looked up from germline, CDR1 is SQVTM and CDR2 is ANQGSEA.

This clonotype was observed once. This chain uses TRBV4-3 with TRBJ2-3; the match to TRBD2 covers 13 bases. Germline CDR1 and CDR2: LGHNA and YSLEER. The CDR3 contains 17 residues. Trimming removed 3 bases from V and 0 bases from J; junction bases left unmatched: 3. The CDR3 protein is CASSQMGLAGSTDTQYF. In DNA form, the CDR3 reads TGCGCCAGCAGCCAGATGGGACTAGCGGGGAGCACAGATACGCAGTATTTT.

This clonotype was counted a few times. Sequence at one end of the junction differs from germline and may be a read error. This CDR3 is CANSLGQPGSYEQYF. As DNA, the CDR3 is TGTGCCAACAGCTTGGGACAGCCCGGATCCTACGAGCAGTACTTC. V usage is TRBV3-1 and J usage is TRBJ2-7; TRBD1 matches 7 bases. Germline CDR1 is LGHDT and CDR2 is YNNKEL (reference sequence). The CDR3 contains 15 residues.

The chain carries TRBV4-2 and TRBJ2-2, with 7 nucleotides matching TRBD2. The junction had 6 bases not matched to a gene; V was cut back by 0 bases and J by 2 bases. The germline V gene has CDR1 LGHNA and CDR2 YNFKEQ. CDR3 length equals 17 residues. CDR3 DNA sequence: TGTGCCAGCAGCCAAGATTCAGCGGGGCCAAACACCGGGGAGCTGTTTTTT. Translated, it gives CASSQDSAGPNTGELFF.

V is TRBV7-2 and J is TRBJ2-7, with 7 bases aligning to TRBD1. This CDR3 has 15 amino acids. Losses at the gene ends were 3 bases for V and 2 bases for J; bases not matched to a gene: 7. From germline, CDR1 is SGHTA and CDR2 FQGNSA. The CDR3 DNA sequence: TGTGCCAGCAGCTTCGGACAGGCGAATACCTACGAGCAGTACTTC. Protein: CASSFGQANTYEQYF.

The chain is built from TRBV24-1 and TRBJ2-3; D may be TRBD2 (5 bases). The V gene lost 8 bases and the J gene lost 2 bases, with 7 bases spanning the gap. The CDR3 consists of 12 residues. Germline CDR1 reads KGHDR; CDR2 reads SFDVKD. The CDR3 coding sequence is TGTGCCACCACGAGGGACACAGATACGCAGTATTTT. This translates into CATTRDTDTQYF.

As for this clonotype: Given a much more abundant clone one base away, this may be a read error. The genes are TRBV2 and TRBJ2-3, with a possible D match to TRBD1 (5 bases). Germline V CDR1 and CDR2: SNHLY, FYNNEI. The CDR3 has 12 residues. The V and J ends lost 6 bases and 7 bases respectively, with 11 bases between them. CDR3 sequence: CASRKTDNTQYF. DNA of the CDR3: TGTGCCAGCAGGAAGACGGACAATACGCAGTATTTT.

The J gene is TRBJ1-2, the V gene TRBV4-1; no definite D call. Trimming pared 1 base from V and 3 bases from J, leaving 15 bases between. This CDR3 has 16 residues. Germline CDR1 reads MGHRA; CDR2 reads YSYEKL. DNA of the CDR3: TGCGCCAGCAGCCAAGTTCGGGCAGAAAGTGACTATGGCTACACCTTC. It yields the protein CASSQVRAESDYGYTF.

This clonotype was observed a single time. The chain combines TRBV7-2 with TRBJ2-3; D is ambiguous. Trimming removed 6 bases at V and 4 bases at J, with 20 bases between. The germline V gene encodes CDR1 SGHTA and CDR2 FQGNSA. The CDR3 spans 16 residues. The CDR3 region has the DNA TGTGCCAGCAGTTTAAAACCTACCAGTTTGCCAGATACGCAGTATTTT. Translated: CASSLKPTSLPDTQYF.

The genes are TRBV7-2 and TRBJ1-1; D is ambiguous. The CDR3 runs 14 residues. Germline lookup yields CDR1 SGHTA and CDR2 FQGNSA. Trimming left V 2 bases short and J 6 bases short, with 13 bases between. CDR3 amino acids: CASSLSPFGAEAFF. CDR3 bases: TGTGCCAGCAGCTTAAGTCCCTTTGGGGCTGAAGCTTTCTTT.

This clonotype was observed many times. The rearrangement links TRBV27 to TRBJ2-1, with D perhaps TRBD2 (6 bases). Germline loops: CDR1 MNHEY, CDR2 SMNVEV (reference sequence). Trimming took 5 bases from V and 0 from J, leaving 8 bases between them. The CDR3 runs 14 residues. CDR3: CASSSGYSYNEQFF. Here the CDR3 DNA reads TGTGCCAGCAGTAGCGGGTACTCCTACAATGAGCAGTTCTTC.

The chain carries TRBV29-1 and TRBJ2-7; 7 bases map to TRBD2. The CDR3 spans 15 residues. With 0 bases clipped from V and 1 base from J, the junction kept 6 bases outside the gene matches. Germline V CDR1 and CDR2: SQVTM, ANQGSEA. The CDR3 region is CSVEEAGRTSYEQYF. The DNA of the CDR3 is TGCAGCGTTGAAGAAGCGGGACGGACATCCTACGAGCAGTACTTC.

This chain connects TRBV3-1 to TRBJ1-5, with a weak D call TRBD1 (6 bases). The CDR3 length is 14 residues. V dropped 5 bases and J dropped 5 bases, with 13 bases sitting between them. Germline CDR1 and CDR2: LGHDT and YNNKEL (reference sequence). CDR3 in DNA: TGTGCCAGCAGCTCATCTTACAGGGATCAGCCCCAGCATTTT. Amino acids: CASSSSYRDQPQHF.

The sample holds a few counts of this clonotype. J is TRBJ2-7 and V is TRBV20-1, with 10 bases lining up with TRBD2. The ends lost 0 bases at V and 4 bases at J; junction bases unmatched: 6. The CDR3 covers 15 residues. CDR1 and CDR2 from the germline V gene are DFQATT and SNEGSKA (reference sequence). The CDR3 DNA is TGCAGTGCTAGAGATCCCCTAGCGGGGGTTTACGAGCAGTACTTC. It encodes CSARDPLAGVYEQYF.